This T cell receptor (beta chain) was profiled in a study of T-cell memory formation after mild COVID-19. General observations from the study: Specificity for SARS-CoV-2 was not confirmed among the second-wave clones peaking on day 37.

TCRdb fed the 5' RACE reads into MiXCR, producing one record per CDR3 protein. In the table there are 500,000 to 600,000 distinct CDR3 sequences, under 20% of which are singletons. Per germline, CDR1 MNHEY and CDR2 SMNVEV (reference sequence). This CDR3 is built from 13 residues. The J segment lost 8 bases and the V segment lost 7 bases, leaving 8 bases of the junction unmatched. To note about this clonotype: Its antigen is still unknown.

The chain combines TRBV27 with TRBJ2-1, with 7 bases that match TRBD1. The receptor comes from an adult woman who had mild COVID-19 (a few samples of this study predate the infection). Cell type and time point are not known. The sample taken for sequencing was PBMCs or a T cell subset sorted from them (not recorded which). CDR3 sequence reads: CASTPTGLDEQFF. As DNA, the CDR3 is TGTGCCAGCACCCCGACAGGGCTCGATGAGCAGTTCTTC.